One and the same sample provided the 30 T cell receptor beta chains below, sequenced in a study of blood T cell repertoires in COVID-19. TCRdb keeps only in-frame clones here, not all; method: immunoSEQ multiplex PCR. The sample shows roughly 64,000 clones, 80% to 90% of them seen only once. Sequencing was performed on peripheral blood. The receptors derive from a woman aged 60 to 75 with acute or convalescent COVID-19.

The CDR3 DNA sequence: TGTGCCAGCAGTCACGTGGGGGGACAGGGGGTTGGGGCCAACGTCCTGACTTTC. Protein: CASSHVGGQGVGANVLTF. This chain links TRBV4-2 with TRBJ2-6; TRBD1 agrees at 11 bases. Losses at the gene ends were 6 bases for V and 3 bases for J; bases not matched to a gene: 10. Looked up from germline, CDR1 is LGHNA and CDR2 is YNFKEQ. The CDR3 is 18 amino acids.

For the CDR3, the DNA is TGTGCCAGCAGTGAAAGGACAGGGTTAAATCAGCCCCAGCATTTT. Translating it yields CASSERTGLNQPQHF. The V and J genes are TRBV2 and TRBJ1-5; 8 bases map to TRBD1. This CDR3 is 15 amino acids long. CDR1 and CDR2 from the germline V gene are SNHLY and FYNNEI. V lost 2 bases, J lost 4 bases, and 4 bases stayed unmatched.

The CDR3 spells CSVEPRGSRTEAFF. The CDR3 DNA sequence: TGCAGCGTTGAACCAAGGGGGAGTCGCACTGAAGCTTTCTTT. The J gene is TRBJ1-1, the V gene TRBV29-1; the D gene is possibly TRBD1 (6 bases). Per germline, CDR1 SQVTM and CDR2 ANQGSEA. The V end was cut by 2 bases, the J end by 4 bases, with 14 bases between. This CDR3 is 14 amino acids long. The whole variable domain, remainder taken from reference TRBV29-1 and TRBJ1-1, is SAVISQKPSRDICQRGTSLTIQCQVDSQVTMMFWYRQQPGQSLTLIATANQGSEATYESGFVIDKFPISRPNLTFSTLTVSNMSPEDSSIYLCSVEPRGSRTEAFFGQGTRLTVV.

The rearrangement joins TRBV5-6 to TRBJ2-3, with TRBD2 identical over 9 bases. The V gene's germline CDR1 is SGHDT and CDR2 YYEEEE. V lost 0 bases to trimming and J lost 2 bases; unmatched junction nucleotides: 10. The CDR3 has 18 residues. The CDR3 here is CASSLVLAGTRATDTQYF. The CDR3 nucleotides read TGTGCCAGCAGCTTGGTGCTAGCGGGGACCAGGGCCACAGATACGCAGTATTTT. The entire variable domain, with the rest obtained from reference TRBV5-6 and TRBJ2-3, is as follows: DAGVTQSPTHLIKTRGQQVTLRCSPKSGHDTVSWYQQALGQGPQFIFQYYEEEERQRGNFPDRFSGHQFPNYSSELNVNALLLGDSALYLCASSLVLAGTRATDTQYFGPGTRLTVL.

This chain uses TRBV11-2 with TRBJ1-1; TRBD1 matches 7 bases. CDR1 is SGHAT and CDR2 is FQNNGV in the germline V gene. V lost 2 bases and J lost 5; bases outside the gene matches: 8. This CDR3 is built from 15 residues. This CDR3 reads CASSLTGLTGTEAFF. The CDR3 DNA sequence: TGTGCCAGCAGCTTAACAGGATTGACAGGGACTGAAGCTTTCTTT.

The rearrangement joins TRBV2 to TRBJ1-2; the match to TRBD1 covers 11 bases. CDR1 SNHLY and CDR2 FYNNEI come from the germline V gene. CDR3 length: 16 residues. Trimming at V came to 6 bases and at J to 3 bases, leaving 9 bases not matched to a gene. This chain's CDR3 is CASSRPGQGVDYGYTF. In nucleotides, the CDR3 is TGTGCCAGCAGCCGCCCGGGACAGGGGGTAGACTATGGCTACACCTTC.

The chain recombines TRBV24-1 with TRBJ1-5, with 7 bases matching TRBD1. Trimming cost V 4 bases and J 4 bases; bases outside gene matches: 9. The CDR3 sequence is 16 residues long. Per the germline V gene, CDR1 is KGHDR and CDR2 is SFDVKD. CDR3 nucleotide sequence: TGTGCCACCAGTGACAATAGGGGACAGACTAATCAGCCCCAGCATTTT. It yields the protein CATSDNRGQTNQPQHF.

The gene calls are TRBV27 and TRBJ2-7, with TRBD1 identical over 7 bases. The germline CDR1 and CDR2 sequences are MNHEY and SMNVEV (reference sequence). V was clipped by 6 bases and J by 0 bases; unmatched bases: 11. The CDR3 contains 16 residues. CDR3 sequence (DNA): TGTGCCAGCAGAAGAATGACAGGGTCGAGCTCCTACGAGCAGTACTTC. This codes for CASRRMTGSSSYEQYF.

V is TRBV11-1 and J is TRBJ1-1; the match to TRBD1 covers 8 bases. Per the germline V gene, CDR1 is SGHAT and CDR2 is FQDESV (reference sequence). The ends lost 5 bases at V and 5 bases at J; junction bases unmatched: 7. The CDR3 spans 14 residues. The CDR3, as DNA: TGTGCCAGCAGCCCAAGCCGGACAGGGACTGAAGCTTTCTTT. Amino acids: CASSPSRTGTEAFF.

The CDR3 loop is CASRPGQAYGYTF. The CDR3 nucleotides read TGTGCCAGCAGGCCGGGACAGGCCTATGGCTACACCTTC. This chain joins TRBV12-3 or TRBV12-4 and TRBJ1-2, with TRBD1 matching over 8 bases. V dropped 6 bases and J dropped 4; count of bases not matched to a gene: 4. The CDR3 extends over 13 amino acids.

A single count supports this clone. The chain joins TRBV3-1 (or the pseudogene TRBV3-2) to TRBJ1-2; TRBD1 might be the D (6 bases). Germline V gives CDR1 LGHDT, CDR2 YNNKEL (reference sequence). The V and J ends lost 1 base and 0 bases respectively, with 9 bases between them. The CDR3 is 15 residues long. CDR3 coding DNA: TGTGCCAGCAGCCAAGTAACAGGGCCTAACTATGGCTACACCTTC. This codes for CASSQVTGPNYGYTF.

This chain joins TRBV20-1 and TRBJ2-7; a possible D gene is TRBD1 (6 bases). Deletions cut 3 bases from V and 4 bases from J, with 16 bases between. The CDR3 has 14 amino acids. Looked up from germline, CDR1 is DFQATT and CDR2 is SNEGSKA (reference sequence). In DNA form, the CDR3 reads TGCAGTGCTAGTGGGGGCGAGGGGGAATACGAGCAGTACTTC. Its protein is CSASGGEGEYEQYF.

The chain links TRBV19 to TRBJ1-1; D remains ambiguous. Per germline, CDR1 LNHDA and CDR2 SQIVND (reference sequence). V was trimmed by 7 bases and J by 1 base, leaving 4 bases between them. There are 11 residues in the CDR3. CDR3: CASTGNTEAFF. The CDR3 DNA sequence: TGTGCCAGTACAGGGAACACTGAAGCTTTCTTT.

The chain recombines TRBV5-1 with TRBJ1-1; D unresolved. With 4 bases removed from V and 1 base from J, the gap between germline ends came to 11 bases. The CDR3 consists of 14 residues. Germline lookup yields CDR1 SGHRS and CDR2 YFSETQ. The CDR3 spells CASSLISGNTEAFF. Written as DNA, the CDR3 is TGCGCCAGCAGCCTCATCTCGGGGAACACTGAAGCTTTCTTT.

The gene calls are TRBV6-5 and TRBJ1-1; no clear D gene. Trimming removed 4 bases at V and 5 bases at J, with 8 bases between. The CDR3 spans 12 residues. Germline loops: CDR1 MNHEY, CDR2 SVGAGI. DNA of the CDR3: TGTGCCAGCAGTTCTCCGGGGACTGAAGCTTTCTTT. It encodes CASSSPGTEAFF.

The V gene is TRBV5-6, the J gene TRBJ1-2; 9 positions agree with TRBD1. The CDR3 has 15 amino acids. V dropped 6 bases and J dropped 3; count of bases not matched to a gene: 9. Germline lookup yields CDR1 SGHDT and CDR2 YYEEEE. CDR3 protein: CASKLWDREDYGYTF. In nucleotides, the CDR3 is TGTGCCAGCAAATTGTGGGACAGGGAAGACTATGGCTACACCTTC.

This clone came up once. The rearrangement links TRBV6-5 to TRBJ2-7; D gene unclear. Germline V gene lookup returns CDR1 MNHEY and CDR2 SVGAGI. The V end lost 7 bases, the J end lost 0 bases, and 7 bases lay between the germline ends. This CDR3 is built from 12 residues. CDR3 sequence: CASMLYSYEQYF. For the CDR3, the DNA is TGTGCCAGCATGCTCTACTCCTACGAGCAGTACTTC.

CDR3 DNA sequence: TGCAGCGTACCTAGGGGCGACTCCAATTCGGACAATGAGCAGTTCTTC. Protein sequence: CSVPRGDSNSDNEQFF. This chain joins TRBV29-1 and TRBJ2-1; TRBD1 is a possible D gene (5 bases). Germline V lookup: CDR1 SQVTM, CDR2 ANQGSEA. There are 16 residues in the CDR3. Trimming left V 6 bases short and J 5 bases short, with 23 bases between.

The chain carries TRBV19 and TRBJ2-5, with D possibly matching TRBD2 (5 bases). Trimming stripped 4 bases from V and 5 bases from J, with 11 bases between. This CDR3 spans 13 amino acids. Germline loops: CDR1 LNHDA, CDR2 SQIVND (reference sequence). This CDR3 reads CASSTGLGETQYF. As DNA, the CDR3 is TGTGCCAGTAGTACCGGACTGGGGGAGACCCAGTACTTC.

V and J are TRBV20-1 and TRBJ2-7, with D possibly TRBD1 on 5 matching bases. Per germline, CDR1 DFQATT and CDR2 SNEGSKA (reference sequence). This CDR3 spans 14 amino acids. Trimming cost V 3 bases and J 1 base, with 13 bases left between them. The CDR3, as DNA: TGCAGTGCTAGTCCGACAGCCTTTTCCTACGAGCAGTACTTC. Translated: CSASPTAFSYEQYF.

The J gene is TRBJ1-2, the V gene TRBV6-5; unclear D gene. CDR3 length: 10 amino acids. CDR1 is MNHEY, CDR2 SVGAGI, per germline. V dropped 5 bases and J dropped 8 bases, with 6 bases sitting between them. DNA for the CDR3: TGTGCCAGCAGTAGGGAGGGCTACACCTTC. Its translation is CASSREGYTF.

CDR3 region: CASSLSSGSGYEKLFF. CDR3 nucleotide sequence: TGTGCCAGCAGCTTAAGCAGCGGGAGTGGGTATGAAAAACTGTTTTTT. The rearrangement joins TRBV11-2 to TRBJ1-4; D not certain. Germline V gives CDR1 SGHAT, CDR2 FQNNGV. The CDR3 loop spans 16 amino acids. Between the trimmed V and J ends, which lost 2 bases and 6 bases, there was a span of 16 bases.

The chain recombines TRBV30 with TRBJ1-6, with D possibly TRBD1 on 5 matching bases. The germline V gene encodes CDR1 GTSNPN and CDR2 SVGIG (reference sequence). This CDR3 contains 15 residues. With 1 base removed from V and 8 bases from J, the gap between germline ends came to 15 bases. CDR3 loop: CAWSARTTAYSPLHF. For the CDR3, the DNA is TGTGCCTGGAGTGCCCGGACAACAGCTTATTCACCCCTCCACTTT.

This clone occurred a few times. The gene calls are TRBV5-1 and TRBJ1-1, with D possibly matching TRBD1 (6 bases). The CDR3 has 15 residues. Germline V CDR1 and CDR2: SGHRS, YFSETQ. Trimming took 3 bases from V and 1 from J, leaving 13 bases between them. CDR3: CASSSSGHPNTEAFF. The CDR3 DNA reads TGCGCCAGCAGCTCGTCGGGACACCCGAACACTGAAGCTTTCTTT.

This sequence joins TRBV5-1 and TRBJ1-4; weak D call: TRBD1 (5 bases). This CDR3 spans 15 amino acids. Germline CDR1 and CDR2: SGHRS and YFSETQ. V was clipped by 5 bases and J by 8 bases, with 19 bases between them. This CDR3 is CASRQKGARNEKLFF. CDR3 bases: TGCGCCAGCAGACAGAAAGGGGCACGGAACGAAAAACTGTTTTTT.

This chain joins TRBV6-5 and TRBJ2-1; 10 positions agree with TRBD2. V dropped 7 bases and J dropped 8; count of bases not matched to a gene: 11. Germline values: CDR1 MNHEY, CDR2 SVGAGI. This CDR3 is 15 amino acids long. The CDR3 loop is CASTPAAGGQDEQFF. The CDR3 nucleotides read TGTGCCAGCACTCCCGCAGCGGGGGGGCAGGATGAGCAGTTCTTC.

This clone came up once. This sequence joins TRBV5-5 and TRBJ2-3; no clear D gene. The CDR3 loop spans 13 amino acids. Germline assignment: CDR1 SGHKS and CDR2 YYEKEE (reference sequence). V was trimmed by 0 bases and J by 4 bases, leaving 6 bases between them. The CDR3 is CASSLAAADTQYF. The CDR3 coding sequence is TGTGCCAGCAGCTTGGCGGCGGCAGATACGCAGTATTTT.

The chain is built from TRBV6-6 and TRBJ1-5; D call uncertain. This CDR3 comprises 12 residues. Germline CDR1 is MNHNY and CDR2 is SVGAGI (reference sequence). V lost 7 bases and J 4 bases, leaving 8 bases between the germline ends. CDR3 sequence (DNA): TGTGCCAGCAAGGCGGGAAATCAGCCCCAGCATTTT. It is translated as CASKAGNQPQHF.

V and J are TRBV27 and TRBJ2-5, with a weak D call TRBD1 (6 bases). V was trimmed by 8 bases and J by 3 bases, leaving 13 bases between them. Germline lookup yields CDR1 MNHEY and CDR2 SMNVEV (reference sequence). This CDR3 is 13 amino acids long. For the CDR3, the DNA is TGTGCCAGCCCGACCCGACAGGAAGAGACCCAGTACTTC. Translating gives CASPTRQEETQYF.

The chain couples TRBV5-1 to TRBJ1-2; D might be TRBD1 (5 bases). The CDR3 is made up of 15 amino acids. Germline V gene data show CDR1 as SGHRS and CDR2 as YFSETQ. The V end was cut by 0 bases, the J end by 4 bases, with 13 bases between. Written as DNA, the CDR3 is TGCGCCAGCAGCTTGGAGGCAGGGAAGGGCTATGGCTACACCTTC. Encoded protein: CASSLEAGKGYGYTF.